A single sample is the source of the 14 T cell receptor beta chains below, sequenced in a study of T cells in tumors after PD-1 blockade (dated by TCRdb to between 2017 and 2020). Reading the label with the study, this specimen's time point is: before anti-PD-1 therapy. Library prep was done by the immunoSEQ multiplex PCR assay. What TCRdb holds here is the immuneACCESS table cut down to in-frame rearrangements. Part of the clones is not present; checked against another copy, under half of the missing clones reflect an unresolved V gene, and the others are unexplained. The sample table shows around 45,000 clones, and roughly 79% are seen once. The top ten clones comprise 15% to 20% of the sample. Sequences were derived from PBMCs, sampled before anti-PD-1 treatment. The receptors were gathered from a human donor with basal cell carcinoma.

The chain couples TRBV5-1 to TRBJ1-2; a possible D gene is TRBD1 (6 bases). The V end was cut by 7 bases, the J end by 2 bases, with 18 bases between. This CDR3 has 15 residues. CDR1 and CDR2 (germline): SGHRS, YFSETQ. The CDR3, as DNA: TGCGCCAGCCGACTTCGGACAGAGTTGAACTATGGCTACACCTTC. This encodes CASRLRTELNYGYTF.

This chain links TRBV19 with TRBJ2-1; 12 bases line up with TRBD2. Per germline, CDR1 LNHDA and CDR2 SQIVND (reference sequence). This CDR3 has 15 amino acids. The junction had 9 bases not matched to a gene; V was cut back by 4 bases and J by 11 bases. This CDR3 is CASSTSRLAGDKQFF. The CDR3 region has the DNA TGTGCCAGTAGTACCTCCCGACTAGCGGGAGATAAGCAGTTCTTC.

In its sample, this clone was seen once. V and J are TRBV6-6 and TRBJ1-1; D may be TRBD1 (6 bases). Germline V gives CDR1 MNHNY, CDR2 SVGAGI (reference sequence). V was cut by 6 bases and J by 3 bases, with 14 bases left in between. The CDR3 contains 14 residues. The DNA for the CDR3 is TGTGCCAGCAGCCGCGGGGGCGTATACACTGAAGCTTTCTTT. Encoded protein: CASSRGGVYTEAFF.

The V and J genes are TRBV19 and TRBJ1-1, with TRBD1 identical over 9 bases. The germline V gene has CDR1 LNHDA and CDR2 SQIVND (reference sequence). V lost 5 bases to trimming and J lost 4 bases; unmatched junction nucleotides: 5. The length of the CDR3 is 14 residues. CDR3 in amino acids: CASSLPGQGTEAFF. The DNA for the CDR3 is TGTGCCAGTAGTCTTCCGGGACAGGGCACTGAAGCTTTCTTT.

V gene TRBV30 combines with J gene TRBJ2-3; D is possibly TRBD1 (6 bases). Germline CDR1 is GTSNPN and CDR2 is SVGIG (reference sequence). The CDR3 extends over 15 amino acids. The V and J ends lost 4 bases and 8 bases respectively, with 22 bases between them. The CDR3 DNA reads TGTGCCTGGACCCTGCGCCAGGGGAAGTCTTCTACGCAGTATTTT. This encodes CAWTLRQGKSSTQYF. Filled out from reference TRBV30 and TRBJ2-3, the complete variable domain reads SQTIHQWPATLVQPVGSPLSLECTVEGTSNPNLYWYRQAAGRGLQLLFYSVGIGQISSEVPQNLSASRPQDRQFILSSKKLLLSDSGFYLCAWTLRQGKSSTQYFGPGTRLTVL.

In its sample, this clone ranks as medium-sized. The V call is TRBV19, the J call TRBJ1-5; D remains ambiguous. The CDR3 has 13 residues. From germline, CDR1 is LNHDA and CDR2 SQIVND (reference sequence). V was trimmed by 3 bases and J by 2 bases, leaving 5 bases between them. This CDR3 reads CASSISGNQPQHF. CDR3 bases: TGTGCCAGTAGTATTTCGGGCAATCAGCCCCAGCATTTT.

This clone appeared a few times. The V gene is TRBV9, the J gene TRBJ1-1; 10 bases map to TRBD1. Germline loops: CDR1 SGDLS, CDR2 YYNGEE. CDR3 length: 15 amino acids. The ends lost 3 bases at V and 6 bases at J; junction bases unmatched: 8. CDR3 in DNA: TGTGCCAGCAGCGCAAGGGACAGGGGAGGCCCTGAAGCTTTCTTT. Amino acids: CASSARDRGGPEAFF.

This clone is labeled as medium-sized (0.01 to 0.1%). The rearrangement joins TRBV7-2 to TRBJ2-3, with 12 bases matching TRBD2. This CDR3 is 15 amino acids long. Trimming removed 5 bases from V and 7 bases from J; junction bases left unmatched: 7. Germline CDR1 reads SGHTA; CDR2 reads FQGNSA. The CDR3 is CASSPTSGSEYTQYF. CDR3 nucleotide sequence: TGTGCCAGCAGCCCGACTAGCGGGAGTGAGTATACGCAGTATTTT.

The J gene is TRBJ2-1, the V gene TRBV7-9; TRBD2 aligns across 14 bases. This CDR3 spans 18 amino acids. Germline V gives CDR1 SEHNR, CDR2 FQNEAQ (reference sequence). After removal of 4 bases from V and 0 bases from J, the junction contained 5 bases not matched to a gene. CDR3 sequence (DNA): TGTGCCAGCAGCTGGGGACTAGCGGGGGACAGCTCCTACAATGAGCAGTTCTTC. It specifies CASSWGLAGDSSYNEQFF.

The CDR3 DNA sequence: TGTGCCAGCAGCTTTACCGCCATAGGACAGATCTCTGGGGCCAACGTCCTGACTTTC. Protein: CASSFTAIGQISGANVLTF. V usage is TRBV27 and J usage is TRBJ2-6; tentative D call: TRBD1 (6 bases). Germline assignment: CDR1 MNHEY and CDR2 SMNVEV (reference sequence). V lost 6 bases, J lost 0 bases, and 21 bases lay in between. The CDR3 totals 19 residues.

V gene TRBV7-3 combines with J gene TRBJ2-3; unclear D gene. The V gene's germline CDR1 is SGHTA and CDR2 FQGTGA. V lost 5 bases and J lost 6, with 12 bases in between. The CDR3 spans 13 residues. CDR3 loop: CASSILFMDTQYF. In DNA, the CDR3 is TGTGCCAGCAGCATCTTATTTATGGATACGCAGTATTTT.

The chain is built from TRBV5-1 and TRBJ2-2; 8 positions match TRBD2. With 4 bases clipped from V and 1 base from J, the junction kept 3 bases outside the gene matches. This CDR3 contains 15 residues. Germline V gene data show CDR1 as SGHRS and CDR2 as YFSETQ. The CDR3 nucleotides are TGCGCCAGCAGCCCGGGACTAGGGAACACCGGGGAGCTGTTTTTT. Translating it yields CASSPGLGNTGELFF. The entire variable domain, with the rest obtained from reference TRBV5-1 and TRBJ2-2, is as follows: KAGVTQTPRYLIKTRGQQVTLSCSPISGHRSVSWYQQTPGQGLQFLFEYFSETQRNKGNFPGRFSGRQFSNSRSEMNVSTLELGDSALYLCASSPGLGNTGELFFGEGSRLTVL.

V is TRBV9 and J is TRBJ2-1, with D possibly matching TRBD1 (5 bases). The CDR3 has 14 amino acids. V lost 0 bases and J lost 6, with 10 bases in between. Germline V gene lookup returns CDR1 SGDLS and CDR2 YYNGEE. CDR3 nucleotides: TGTGCCAGCAGCGTAGATCGCAGGGCCAATGAGCAGTTCTTC. Protein: CASSVDRRANEQFF.

This clone was counted only a few times. Here the CDR3 reads CASSFRRQGGVEQYF. The CDR3 bases are TGTGCCAGCAGTTTCCGCCGACAGGGGGGAGTCGAGCAGTACTTC. The chain is built from TRBV27 and TRBJ2-7, with 9 bases identical to TRBD1. V lost 3 bases to trimming and J lost 6 bases; unmatched junction nucleotides: 9. The CDR3 sequence is 15 residues long. CDR1 is MNHEY and CDR2 is SMNVEV in the germline V gene (reference sequence).